This T cell receptor beta chain originates from a study of OX40 agonist ivuxolimab in advanced cancers. Regarding the complete study: Ivuxolimab, which targeted the costimulatory receptor OX40 (CD134), was an agonistic, fully human IgG2 monoclonal antibody. Patients were allowed to have had prior anti-PD-1, anti-PD-L1 or anti-CTLA-4 therapy, and 40% of the dose-escalation patients had been treated with checkpoint inhibitors. Three dose-escalation patients achieved partial responses, one with hepatocellular carcinoma and two with cutaneous melanoma. The purpose of peripheral TCRbeta sequencing was to test whether ivuxolimab changed TCR sequence diversity and led to clonal T-cell expansion. Of the approximately 54 patients in dose escalation, 19 had hepatocellular carcinoma, about 15 had melanoma, 9 had renal cell carcinoma and 9 had head and neck cancer. The paper describes the monotherapy dose-escalation part (N ≈ 52 patients) of the phase I trial of ivuxolimab. The dose-escalation cohort was around 84% male with a mean age of about 60 years, ranging from roughly 23 to 79. Intravenous ivuxolimab was administered to patients every 2 weeks at six dose levels: 0.01, 0.1, 0.3, 1.5, 3 and 10 mg/kg.

About this clone itself: The antigen this receptor binds is unknown. Base qualities are missing; no much larger clone stands one base away.

Genomic DNA was extracted from sorted cells for sequencing of the TCRbeta CDR3 region. The immunoSEQ Assay was used for sequencing of TCRbeta CDR3 regions. This is the immuneACCESS table as TCRdb keeps it, with only in-frame sequences that have V and J called. A part of the clones is gone; compared with another copy, unresolved V genes explain less than half, and the rest is unexplained. The sample table records 50,000 or so clones; 81% of these occur just once. The ten largest clones take up 0.7% to 0.8% of the sample. Here is what the overall study found, with its caveats: Low levels of normalized T-cell clonal expansion were also seen in some patients who did not respond. In the 0.1-3.0 mg/kg groups, partial responders had among the lowest normalized peripheral clonal expansion, particularly in CD8+ T cells. Which antigens the clonally expanded peripheral T cells were specific for was not determined. At doses of 0.1 to 3.0 mg/kg, clonal expansion of both CD4+ and CD8+ blood T cells was observed from baseline to week 6. After ivuxolimab, more expanded clones were found on average in CD8+ T cells than in CD4+ T cells.

Patients with autoimmune disease history or receiving systemic immunosuppression were excluded from the trial. Peripheral blood for TCR sequencing was collected from all dose cohorts at baseline, on cycle 4 day 1, and on cycle 7 day 1. The samples were taken from a phase I, first-in-human, multicenter, open-label dose-escalation trial of ivuxolimab. Adults with locally advanced or metastatic melanoma, renal cell carcinoma, hepatocellular carcinoma or head and neck squamous cell carcinoma were enrolled in the trial. Before TCR sequencing, CD4+ T cells and CD8+ T cells were sorted from peripheral blood as separate populations. Reading the germline V gene gives CDR1 SGHNT and CDR2 YENEEA. V is pared back by 1 base and J by 3 bases, with 13 bases lying between the germline termini. The CDR3 numbers 15 residues from cysteine through phenylalanine. Of all the DNA, just the CDR3 is kept, 45 bases in frame from base 1.

Sequences were derived from CD4+ or CD8+ T cells sorted from blood, sampled in a trial of the OX40 agonist ivuxolimab. This receptor was obtained from an adult with an advanced solid tumor such as melanoma, head and neck, liver or kidney cancer. The chain was built from TRBV11-3 and TRBJ2-7; D gene: possibly TRBD1, on 5 matching bases. Here is the DNA: TGTGCCAGCAGCTTAGGTGACAGTTTCTACTACGAGCAGTACTTC. Its translation reads: CASSLGDSFYYEQYF.